This is a list of T cell receptor beta chains from one sample in a study of CD4 and CD8 cells across lung adenocarcinoma regions. A single record per CDR3 protein comes from TCRdb applying MiXCR to the PCR reads. Altogether some 20,000 distinct CDR3 sequences are present, roughly 50% being singletons, with the ten largest covering approximately 18%. The specimen sequenced was CD4+ T cells from the margin of a lung tumor. These receptors all stem from a male donor with lung adenocarcinoma. The CD4 and CD8 labels of this study may be unreliable. Both conserved end residues are part of each CDR3. D genes are given only for firm matches. Clone size is shown for a subset of rows, as once, few, many or a class of expanded clone.

abundance	d_gene	v_gene	j_gene	CDR3aa	CDR3nt
-	TRBD2	TRBV10-3	TRBJ2-5	CGAGGGGRDQDTQYF	TGTGGCGCGGGGGGCGGGGGCCGAGACCAAGATACGCAGTACTTC
-	-	TRBV6-1	TRBJ2-5	CASSEMARGRNTQYF	TGTGCCAGCAGTGAAATGGCCCGCGGGCGAAACACCCAGTACTTC
many	-	TRBV5-1	TRBJ2-3	CASSLYRTRGGSTDTQYF	TGCGCCAGCAGCTTATACAGGACCCGAGGAGGCAGCACAGATACGCAGTATTTT
many	-	TRBV7-2	TRBJ2-5	CASSPGRRETQYF	TGTGCCAGCAGTCCCGGGCGCAGAGAGACCCAGTACTTC
large	-	TRBV6-1	TRBJ2-1	CASSEAGGGSYNEQFF	TGTGCCAGCAGTGAAGCGGGAGGGGGCTCCTACAATGAGCAGTTCTTC
-	-	TRBV14	TRBJ1-6	CASSIQASSYNSPLHF	TGTGCCAGCAGCATCCAGGCTAGCTCCTATAATTCACCCCTCCACTTT
many	TRBD2	TRBV4-2	TRBJ2-1	CASSQAGGRYYNEQFF	TGTGCCAGCAGCCAAGCGGGCGGGAGGTATTACAATGAGCAGTTCTTC
-	TRBD1	TRBV6-5	TRBJ2-5	CASSYLPPGQGRVQETQYF	TGTGCCAGCAGTTACCTACCGCCGGGACAGGGAAGGGTCCAAGAGACCCAGTACTTC
few	-	TRBV4-2	TRBJ1-4	CASSQEATQGNEKLFF	TGTGCCAGCAGCCAAGAAGCCACCCAGGGAAATGAAAAACTGTTTTTT
many	TRBD2	TRBV4-1	TRBJ2-1	CATWGGRDEQFF	TGCGCCACATGGGGGGGACGGGATGAGCAGTTCTTC
many	TRBD2	TRBV12-3/TRBV12-4	TRBJ2-3	CASSTTSGGSTDTQYF	TGTGCCAGCAGCACAACTAGCGGGGGTAGCACAGATACGCAGTATTTT
many	-	TRBV6-2/TRBV6-3	TRBJ1-2	CASSQVQSGYTF	TGTGCCAGCAGTCAGGTACAGTCCGGCTACACCTTC
once	TRBD1	TRBV6-1	TRBJ2-3	CASKRQGATCAKNTQYF	TGTGCCAGCAAGAGACAGGGGGCTACGTGTGCCAAAAATACGCAGTATTTT
many	TRBD1	TRBV6-5	TRBJ2-7	CASSFNRDRLFYEQYF	TGTGCCAGCAGTTTCAACCGGGACAGACTTTTCTACGAGCAGTACTTC
medium-sized	-	TRBV6-1	TRBJ2-7	CASSGGLHSYEQYF	TGTGCCAGCAGTGGCGGCCTTCACTCCTACGAGCAGTACTTC
-	TRBD2	TRBV5-1	TRBJ2-5	CASSRGLAGGQETQYF	TGCGCCAGCAGTCGGGGACTAGCGGGAGGGCAAGAGACCCAGTACTTC
many	-	TRBV6-1	TRBJ1-6	CASSGGRGINSPLHF	TGTGCCAGCAGTGGGGGCCGCGGAATTAATTCACCCCTCCACTTT
-	-	TRBV11-2	TRBJ2-7	CASSLDTPPSSYEQYF	TGTGCCAGCAGTTTAGACACCCCGCCAAGCTCCTACGAGCAGTACTTC
-	-	TRBV5-1	TRBJ1-2	CASSLDPGSYGYTF	TGCGCCAGCAGCTTGGATCCGGGATCCTATGGCTACACCTTC
many	TRBD2	TRBV6-1	TRBJ2-1	CASRSGTTSGRNEQFF	TGTGCCAGCAGATCGGGGACGACTAGCGGGAGGAATGAGCAGTTCTTC
-	-	TRBV4-1	TRBJ1-2	CASSQPSRGGDYGYTF	TGCGCCAGCAGCCAACCTTCTCGCGGGGGAGACTATGGCTACACCTTC
few	-	TRBV7-8	TRBJ2-2	CASSPKEGGVGELFF	TGTGCCAGCAGCCCGAAGGAAGGCGGGGTCGGGGAGCTGTTTTTT
-	-	TRBV10-3	TRBJ2-3	CAGGHGGGDTDTQYF	TGTGCCGGGGGTCACGGGGGAGGGGACACAGATACGCAGTACTTT
many	TRBD1	TRBV27	TRBJ1-2	CASSPGQGSANYGYTF	TGTGCCAGCAGTCCCGGACAGGGATCAGCTAACTATGGCTACACCTTC
-	-	TRBV27	TRBJ1-6	CASRGNNSPLHF	TGTGCCAGCAGGGGAAATAATTCACCCCTCCACTTT
-	-	TRBV30	TRBJ1-2	CASQDSYYGYTF	TGTGCCTCACAGGATTCTTACTATGGCTACACCTTC
medium-sized	-	TRBV25-1	TRBJ2-3	CASSERVTQYF	TGTGCCAGCAGTGAAAGGGTTACGCAGTATTTT
-	TRBD2	TRBV11-2	TRBJ2-5	CASSPYNGPGGVQYF	TGTGCCAGCAGCCCATATAACGGACCGGGGGGGGTCCAGTACTTC